Sequencing of this T cell receptor beta chain was carried out in a study of cytomegalovirus exposure and HLA in healthy donors. Study-wide results and caveats: Later genetic work tied a missense DCLRE1C variant to beta-chain V and J trimming. Cytomegalovirus status was reportedly diagnosed by the classifier with high specificity and sensitivity.

On this clone: Its matching antigen is unknown.

The length of the CDR3 is 15 residues. The germline V gene has CDR1 SGHDT and CDR2 YYEEEE. Trimming cost V 0 bases and J 2 bases; bases outside gene matches: 4. Primers included in the PCR were 60 Vbeta and 13 Jbeta primers. TCRdb keeps only in-frame clones here, not all; method: immunoSEQ multiplex PCR. The clone table shows some 80,000 clones, with the ten largest holding approximately 13%. The chain has TRBV5-6 and TRBJ2-7; 8 bases align to TRBD2. Sequenced material: PBMCs. The sequence was obtained from a man aged 50 or older in good health and CMV-seropositive. The CDR3 nucleotides read TGTGCCAGCAGCTTGGCCCAGCGGGGGCCCTACGAGCAGTACTTC. Protein product: CASSLAQRGPYEQYF. The full variable domain, with the rest looked up from reference TRBV5-6 and TRBJ2-7, is DAGVTQSPTHLIKTRGQQVTLRCSPKSGHDTVSWYQQALGQGPQFIFQYYEEEERQRGNFPDRFSGHQFPNYSSELNVNALLLGDSALYLCASSLAQRGPYEQYFGPGTRLTVT.